A selection of T cell receptor beta chains follows, all from one sample in a study of T-cell memory formation after mild COVID-19. One entry per CDR3 protein, called by TCRdb with MiXCR from the 5' RACE reads. The sample holds about 320,000 distinct CDR3 sequences, more than 13% seen once. Sequencing was performed on PBMCs or a T cell subset sorted from them (not recorded which). The receptors originated from a young man who had mild COVID-19 (a few samples of this study predate the infection). Cell type and time point are not known. The CDR3 runs from the conserved cysteine through the conserved F or W. Fields, in order: CDR3 protein, CDR3 DNA, V gene, D gene, J gene, clone size. D genes are given only for firm matches. The listing skips clone size in some rows; elsewhere it reads once, few, many or a size class.

CDR3aa: CASSLARIASTGELFF; CDR3nt: TGTGCCAGCAGTTTAGCGCGAATAGCCTCCACCGGGGAGCTGTTTTTT; v_gene: TRBV12-3/TRBV12-4; d_gene: NA; j_gene: TRBJ2-2; abundance: few
CDR3aa: CASSYLPGNTGELFF; CDR3nt: TGTGCCAGCAGTTACCTTCCGGGAAACACCGGGGAGCTGTTTTTT; v_gene: TRBV6-5; d_gene: NA; j_gene: TRBJ2-2; abundance: NA
CDR3aa: CASSDSAGSPLHF; CDR3nt: TGTGCCAGCAGTGACAGTGCGGGTTCACCCCTCCACTTT; v_gene: TRBV25-1; d_gene: NA; j_gene: TRBJ1-6; abundance: few
CDR3aa: CASSFPLGARETQYF; CDR3nt: TGTGCCAGCAGCTTCCCCCTAGGAGCCCGGGAGACCCAGTACTTC; v_gene: TRBV7-8; d_gene: NA; j_gene: TRBJ2-5; abundance: few
CDR3aa: CAISESTSGGYEQYF; CDR3nt: TGTGCCATCAGTGAGTCCACTAGCGGGGGCTACGAGCAGTACTTC; v_gene: TRBV10-3; d_gene: TRBD2; j_gene: TRBJ2-7; abundance: NA
CDR3aa: CASSLTGFESIETQYF; CDR3nt: TGTGCCAGCAGCTTAACAGGGTTTGAGAGTATAGAGACCCAGTACTTC; v_gene: TRBV7-3; d_gene: NA; j_gene: TRBJ2-5; abundance: NA
CDR3aa: CASSLGLAGGKGENIQYF; CDR3nt: TGTGCCAGCAGCCTGGGACTAGCGGGGGGAAAAGGCGAAAACATTCAGTACTTC; v_gene: TRBV5-7; d_gene: TRBD2; j_gene: TRBJ2-4; abundance: NA
CDR3aa: CASSLGDSFTDTQYF; CDR3nt: TGCGCCAGCAGCTTGGGAGACAGCTTCACAGATACGCAGTATTTT; v_gene: TRBV5-1; d_gene: NA; j_gene: TRBJ2-3; abundance: many
CDR3aa: CSVEGNRDGYTF; CDR3nt: TGCAGCGTTGAAGGTAACAGAGATGGCTACACCTTC; v_gene: TRBV29-1; d_gene: NA; j_gene: TRBJ1-2; abundance: NA
CDR3aa: CASSFGGNSNQPQHF; CDR3nt: TGTGCCAGCAGCTTTGGGGGGAATAGCAATCAGCCCCAGCATTTT; v_gene: TRBV7-8; d_gene: NA; j_gene: TRBJ1-5; abundance: many
CDR3aa: CASRSRVGGSYEQYF; CDR3nt: TGCGCCAGCAGAAGTAGGGTGGGAGGCTCCTACGAGCAGTACTTC; v_gene: TRBV5-1; d_gene: NA; j_gene: TRBJ2-7; abundance: few
CDR3aa: CAWSLTSSNYGYTF; CDR3nt: TGTGCCTGGAGCTTGACCAGTTCTAACTATGGCTACACCTTC; v_gene: TRBV30; d_gene: NA; j_gene: TRBJ1-2; abundance: NA